This TCR beta chain was profiled in a study of technical replicates of blood from several donors. Per germline, CDR1 MNHNS and CDR2 SASEGT. Trimming removed 1 base at V and 0 bases at J, with 8 bases between. The CDR3 extends over 15 amino acids. This clone was counted a few times. Sequencing used immunoSEQ multiplex PCR; TCRdb keeps in-frame clones, though not all of them. This table holds roughly 60,000 clones, about 95% found once. This rearrangement joins TRBV6-1 to TRBJ2-3, with D tentatively TRBD2 (5 bases). The clonotype originates from a human donor in good health. Some clones in this sample may be carry-over from other donors' samples. The sequencing input was PBMCs. CDR3: CASSEGGRSTDTQYF. CDR3 DNA: TGTGCCAGCAGTGAAGGAGGGCGCAGCACAGATACGCAGTATTTT.